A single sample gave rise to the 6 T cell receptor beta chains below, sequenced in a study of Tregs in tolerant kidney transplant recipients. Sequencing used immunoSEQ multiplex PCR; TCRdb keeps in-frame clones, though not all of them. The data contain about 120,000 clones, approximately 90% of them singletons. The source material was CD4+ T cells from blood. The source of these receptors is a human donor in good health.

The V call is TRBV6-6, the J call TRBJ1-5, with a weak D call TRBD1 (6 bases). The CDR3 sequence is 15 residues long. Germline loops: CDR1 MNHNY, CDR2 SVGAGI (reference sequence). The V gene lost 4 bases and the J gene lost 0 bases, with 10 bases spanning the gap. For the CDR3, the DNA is TGTGCCAGCAGTTCTGGGGACACTAGCAATCAGCCCCAGCATTTT. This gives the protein CASSSGDTSNQPQHF.

The CDR3, as DNA: TGTGCCAGCAGTAAAGATGGCGTCGGAAACACCATATATTTT. It is translated as CASSKDGVGNTIYF. This rearrangement joins TRBV7-2 to TRBJ1-3; D is unresolved. Between the trimmed V and J ends, which lost 6 bases and 4 bases, there was a span of 13 bases. Germline CDR1 and CDR2: SGHTA and FQGNSA. The length of the CDR3 is 14 residues.

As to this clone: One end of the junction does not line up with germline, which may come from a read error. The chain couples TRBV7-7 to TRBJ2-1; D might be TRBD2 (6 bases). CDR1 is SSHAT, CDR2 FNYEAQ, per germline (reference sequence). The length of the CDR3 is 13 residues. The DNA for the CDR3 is TGTGCTAGCAGCTTATCAGGCGGGGCTGAGCAGTTCTTC. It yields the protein CASSLSGGAEQFF.

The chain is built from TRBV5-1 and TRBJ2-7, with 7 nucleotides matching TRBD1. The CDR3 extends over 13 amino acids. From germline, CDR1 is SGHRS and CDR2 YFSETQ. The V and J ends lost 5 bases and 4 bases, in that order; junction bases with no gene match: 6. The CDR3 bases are TGCGCCAGCAGTACCGGGACAGCTTACGAGCAGTACTTC. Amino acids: CASSTGTAYEQYF.

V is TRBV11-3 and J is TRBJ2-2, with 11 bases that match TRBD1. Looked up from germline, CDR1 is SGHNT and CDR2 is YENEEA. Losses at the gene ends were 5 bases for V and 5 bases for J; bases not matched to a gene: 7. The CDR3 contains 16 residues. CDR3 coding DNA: TGTGCCAGCAGCCCAGGACAGGGGGCTAATACCGGGGAGCTGTTTTTT. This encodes CASSPGQGANTGELFF.

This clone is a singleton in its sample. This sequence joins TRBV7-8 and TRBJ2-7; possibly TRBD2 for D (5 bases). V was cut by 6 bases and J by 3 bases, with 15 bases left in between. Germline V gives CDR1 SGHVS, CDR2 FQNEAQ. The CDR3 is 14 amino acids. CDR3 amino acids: CASSFRGNGYEQYF. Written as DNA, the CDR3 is TGTGCCAGCAGTTTCCGGGGTAACGGCTACGAGCAGTACTTC.